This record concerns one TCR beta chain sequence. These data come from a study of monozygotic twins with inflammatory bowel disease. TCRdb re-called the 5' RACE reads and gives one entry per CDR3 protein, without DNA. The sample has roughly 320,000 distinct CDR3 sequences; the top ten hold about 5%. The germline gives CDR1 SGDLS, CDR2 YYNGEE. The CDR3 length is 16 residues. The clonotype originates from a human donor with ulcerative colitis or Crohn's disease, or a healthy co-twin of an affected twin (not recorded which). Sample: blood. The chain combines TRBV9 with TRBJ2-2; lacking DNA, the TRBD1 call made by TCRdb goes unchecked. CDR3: CASSVDAGVNTGELFF.